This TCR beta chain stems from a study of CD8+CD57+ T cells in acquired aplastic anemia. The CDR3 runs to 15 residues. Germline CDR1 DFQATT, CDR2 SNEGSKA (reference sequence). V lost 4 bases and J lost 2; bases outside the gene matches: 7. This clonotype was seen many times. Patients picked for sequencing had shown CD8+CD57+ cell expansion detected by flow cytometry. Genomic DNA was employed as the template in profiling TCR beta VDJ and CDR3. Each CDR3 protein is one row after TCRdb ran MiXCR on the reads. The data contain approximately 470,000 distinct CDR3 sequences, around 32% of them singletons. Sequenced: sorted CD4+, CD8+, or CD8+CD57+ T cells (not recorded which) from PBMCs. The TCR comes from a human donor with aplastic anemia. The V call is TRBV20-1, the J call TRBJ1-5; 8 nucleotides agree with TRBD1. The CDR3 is CSATQGTGGNQPQHF. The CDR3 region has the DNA TGCAGTGCTACACAAGGGACAGGCGGCAATCAGCCCCAGCATTTT.